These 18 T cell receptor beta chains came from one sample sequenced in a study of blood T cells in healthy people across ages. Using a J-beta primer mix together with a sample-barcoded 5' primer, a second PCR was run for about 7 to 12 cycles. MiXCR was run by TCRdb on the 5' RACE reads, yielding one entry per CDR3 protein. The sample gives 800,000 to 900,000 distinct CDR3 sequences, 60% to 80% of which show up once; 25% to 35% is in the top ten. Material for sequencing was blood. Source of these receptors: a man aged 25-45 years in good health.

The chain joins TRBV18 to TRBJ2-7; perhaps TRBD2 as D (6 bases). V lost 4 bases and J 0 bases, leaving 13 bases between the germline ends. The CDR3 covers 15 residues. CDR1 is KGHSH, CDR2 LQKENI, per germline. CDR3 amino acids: CASSLEAGSSYEQYV. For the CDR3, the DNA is TGTGCCAGCTCACTAGAAGCCGGGAGCTCCTACGAGCAGTACGTC.

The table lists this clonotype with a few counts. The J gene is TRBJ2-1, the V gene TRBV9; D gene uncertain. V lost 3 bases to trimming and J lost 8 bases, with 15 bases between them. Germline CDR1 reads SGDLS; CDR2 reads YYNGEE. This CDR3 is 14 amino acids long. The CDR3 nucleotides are TGTGCCAGCAGCGGCCGGGTCGACTGGCATGAGCAGTTCTTC. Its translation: CASSGRVDWHEQFF.

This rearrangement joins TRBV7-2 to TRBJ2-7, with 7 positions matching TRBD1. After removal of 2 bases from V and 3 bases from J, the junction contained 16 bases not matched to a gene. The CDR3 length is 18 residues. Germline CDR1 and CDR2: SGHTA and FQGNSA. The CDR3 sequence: CASSLRFGDRPTDYEQYF. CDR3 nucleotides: TGTGCCAGCAGCTTAAGGTTCGGGGACAGACCCACCGACTACGAGCAGTACTTC.

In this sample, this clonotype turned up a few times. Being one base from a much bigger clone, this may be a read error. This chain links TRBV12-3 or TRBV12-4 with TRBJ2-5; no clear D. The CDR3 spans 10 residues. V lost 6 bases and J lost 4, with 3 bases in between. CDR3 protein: CASSIETQYF. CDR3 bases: TGTGCCAGCAGCATAGAGACCCAGTACTTC.

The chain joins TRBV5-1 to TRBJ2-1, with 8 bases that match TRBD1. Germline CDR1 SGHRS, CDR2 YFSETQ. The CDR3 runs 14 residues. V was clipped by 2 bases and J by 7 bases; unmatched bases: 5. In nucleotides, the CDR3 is TGCGCCAGCAGCTTTGGACAGGGTCATAATGAGCAGTTCTTC. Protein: CASSFGQGHNEQFF.

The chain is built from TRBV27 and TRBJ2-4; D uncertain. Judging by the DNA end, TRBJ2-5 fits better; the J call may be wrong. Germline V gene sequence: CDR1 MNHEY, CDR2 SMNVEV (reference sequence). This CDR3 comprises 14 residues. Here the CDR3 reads CASSSSTQQETQYF. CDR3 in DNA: TGTGCCAGCAGTTCCTCGACACAACAAGAGACCCAGTACTTC.

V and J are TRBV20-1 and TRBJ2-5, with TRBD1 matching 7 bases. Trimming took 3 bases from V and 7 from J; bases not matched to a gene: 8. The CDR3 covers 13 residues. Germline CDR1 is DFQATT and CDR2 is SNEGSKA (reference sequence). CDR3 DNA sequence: TGCAGTGCTAGTACCACAGGGGTCGGGACCCAGTACTTC. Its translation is CSASTTGVGTQYF.

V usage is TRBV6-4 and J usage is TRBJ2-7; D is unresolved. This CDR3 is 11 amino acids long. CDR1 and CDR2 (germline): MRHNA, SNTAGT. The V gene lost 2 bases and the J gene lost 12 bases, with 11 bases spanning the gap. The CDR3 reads CASSDPELRYF. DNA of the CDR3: TGTGCCAGCAGTGACCCTGAACTGCGGTACTTC.

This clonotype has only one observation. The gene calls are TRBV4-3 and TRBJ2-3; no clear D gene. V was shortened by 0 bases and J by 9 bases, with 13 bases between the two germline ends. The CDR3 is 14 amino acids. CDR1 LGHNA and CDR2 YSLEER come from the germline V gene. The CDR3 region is CASSQDLSATTQYF. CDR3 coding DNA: TGCGCCAGCAGCCAAGATCTATCAGCGACGACGCAGTATTTT.

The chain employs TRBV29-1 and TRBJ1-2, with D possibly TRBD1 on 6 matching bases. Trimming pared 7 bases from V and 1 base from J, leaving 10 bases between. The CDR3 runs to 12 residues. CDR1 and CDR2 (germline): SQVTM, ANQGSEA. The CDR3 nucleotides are TGCAGCGGGAACAGGGATAACTATGGCTACACCTTC. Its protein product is CSGNRDNYGYTF.

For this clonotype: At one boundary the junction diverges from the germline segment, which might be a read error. DNA for the CDR3: TGTGCCAGCAGTGCTACTAGCAGAGCTAGCACAGATGCGCAGTATTTT. This sequence encodes CASSATSRASTDAQYF. The V gene is TRBV12-3 or TRBV12-4, the J gene TRBJ2-3, with D maybe TRBD2 (6 bases). This CDR3 has 16 amino acids.

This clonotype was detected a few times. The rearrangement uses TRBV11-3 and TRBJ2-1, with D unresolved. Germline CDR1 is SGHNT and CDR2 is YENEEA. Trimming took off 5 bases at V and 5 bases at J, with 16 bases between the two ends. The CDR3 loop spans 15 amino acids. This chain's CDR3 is CASSPTARSDNEQFF. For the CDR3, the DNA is TGTGCCAGCAGCCCCACCGCGCGGAGTGACAATGAGCAGTTCTTC.

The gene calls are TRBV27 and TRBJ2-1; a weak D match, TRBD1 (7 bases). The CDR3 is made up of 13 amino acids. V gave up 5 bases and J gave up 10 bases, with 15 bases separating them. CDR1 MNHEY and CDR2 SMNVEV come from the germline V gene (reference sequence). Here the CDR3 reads CASSRRQGGEQFF. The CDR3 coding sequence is TGTGCCAGCAGTCGCCGACAGGGAGGCGAGCAGTTCTTC.

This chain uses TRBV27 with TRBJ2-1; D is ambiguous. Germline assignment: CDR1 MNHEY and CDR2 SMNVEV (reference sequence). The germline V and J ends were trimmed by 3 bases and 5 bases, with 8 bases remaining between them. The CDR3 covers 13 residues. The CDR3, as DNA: TGTGCCAGCAGTTTGTCCGGAAACAATGAGCAGTTCTTC. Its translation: CASSLSGNNEQFF.

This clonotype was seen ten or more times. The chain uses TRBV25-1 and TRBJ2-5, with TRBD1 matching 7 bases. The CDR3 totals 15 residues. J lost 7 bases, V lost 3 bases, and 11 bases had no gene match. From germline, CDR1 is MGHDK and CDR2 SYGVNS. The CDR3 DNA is TGTGCCAGCAGTGATTCTGTAAGGGACAGCTGGACCCAGTACTTC. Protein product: CASSDSVRDSWTQYF.

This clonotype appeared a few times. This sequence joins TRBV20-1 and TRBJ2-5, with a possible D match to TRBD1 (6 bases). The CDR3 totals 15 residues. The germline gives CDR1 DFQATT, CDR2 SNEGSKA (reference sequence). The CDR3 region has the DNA TGCAGCGGAGACACCACAGGGACCTGGGGAGAGACCCAGTACTTC. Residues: CSGDTTGTWGETQYF.

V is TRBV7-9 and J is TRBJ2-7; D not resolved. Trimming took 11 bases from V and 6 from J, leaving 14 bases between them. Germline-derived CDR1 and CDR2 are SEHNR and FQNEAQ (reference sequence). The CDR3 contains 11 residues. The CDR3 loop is CAGRSGAEQYF. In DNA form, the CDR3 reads TGTGCCGGCCGGTCGGGTGCCGAGCAGTACTTC.

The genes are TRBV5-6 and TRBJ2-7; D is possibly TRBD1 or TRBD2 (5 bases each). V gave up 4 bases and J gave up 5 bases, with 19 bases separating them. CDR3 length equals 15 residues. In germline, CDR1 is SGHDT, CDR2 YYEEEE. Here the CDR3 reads CASSPSGHRANEQYF. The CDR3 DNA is TGTGCCAGCAGCCCCTCGGGGCACAGAGCCAACGAGCAGTACTTC.